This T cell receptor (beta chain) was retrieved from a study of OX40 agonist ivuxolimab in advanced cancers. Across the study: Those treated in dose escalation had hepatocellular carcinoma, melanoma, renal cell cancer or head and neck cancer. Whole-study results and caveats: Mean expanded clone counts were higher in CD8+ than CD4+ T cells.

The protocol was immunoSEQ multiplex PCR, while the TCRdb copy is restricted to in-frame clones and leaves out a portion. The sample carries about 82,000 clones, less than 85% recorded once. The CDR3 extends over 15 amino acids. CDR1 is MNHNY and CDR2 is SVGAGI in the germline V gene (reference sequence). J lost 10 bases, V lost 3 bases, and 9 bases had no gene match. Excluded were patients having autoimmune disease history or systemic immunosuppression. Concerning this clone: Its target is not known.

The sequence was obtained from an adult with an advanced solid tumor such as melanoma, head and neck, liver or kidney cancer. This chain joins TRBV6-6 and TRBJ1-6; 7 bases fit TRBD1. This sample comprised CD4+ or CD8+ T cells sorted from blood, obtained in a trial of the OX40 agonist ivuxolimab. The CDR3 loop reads CASSYTTGINSPLHF. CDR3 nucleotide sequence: TGTGCCAGCAGTTATACGACAGGGATCAACTCACCCCTCCACTTT.